What follows are 17 T cell receptor beta chains derived from one specimen sequenced in a study of blood T cell repertoires in COVID-19. The repertoire was sequenced with immunoSEQ multiplex PCR; TCRdb's copy has only in-frame clones and lacks some. The table has about 430,000 clones, about 88% seen once. The material sequenced was PBMCs or T cells enriched from blood (not recorded which). These receptors came from a woman under 30 who had been exposed to COVID-19.

The chain couples TRBV7-2 to TRBJ2-1; 15 bases align to TRBD2. The CDR3 consists of 16 residues. Losses at the gene ends were 8 bases for V and 8 bases for J; bases not matched to a gene: 10. Germline loops: CDR1 SGHTA, CDR2 FQGNSA. The CDR3, as DNA: TGTGCCAGCGCCCCAGGACTAGCGGGGGGGACCTATGAGCAGTTCTTC. Amino acids: CASAPGLAGGTYEQFF.

J is TRBJ2-3 and V is TRBV28; 9 bases map to TRBD1. The CDR3 is 19 amino acids. CDR1 and CDR2 from the germline V gene are MDHEN and SYDVKM. The trim removed 1 base at V and 1 base at J, leaving 12 bases unmatched. The CDR3 is CASSLSVPGQGMGTDTQYF. The CDR3 nucleotides are TGTGCCAGCAGTTTATCTGTGCCGGGACAGGGAATGGGCACAGATACGCAGTATTTT.

The chain is built from TRBV5-8 and TRBJ2-7; no reliable D call. Germline values: CDR1 SGHTS, CDR2 YDEGEE. This CDR3 comprises 13 residues. The V end lost 1 base, the J end lost 3 bases, and 8 bases lay between the germline ends. The CDR3 is CASSLTAYYEQYF. CDR3 bases: TGTGCCAGCAGCTTGACCGCGTACTACGAGCAGTACTTC.

The chain combines TRBV2 with TRBJ2-1; a possible D gene is TRBD2 (5 bases). Trimming cost V 3 bases and J 12 bases, with 24 bases left between them. CDR1 is SNHLY, CDR2 FYNNEI, per germline. The CDR3 contains 16 residues. This chain's CDR3 is CASSDWEYTERRVQFF. The CDR3 region has the DNA TGTGCCAGCAGTGACTGGGAGTATACCGAGCGACGGGTGCAGTTCTTC. The full variable domain, completed using reference TRBV2 and TRBJ2-1, is EPEVTQTPSHQVTQMGQEVILRCVPISNHLYFYWYRQILGQKVEFLVSFYNNEISEKSEIFDDQFSVERPDGSNFTLKIRSTKLEDSAMYFCASSDWEYTERRVQFFGPGTRLTVL.

V and J are TRBV2 and TRBJ1-1; 7 bases are a match to TRBD1. Trimming took 8 bases from V and 4 from J; bases not matched to a gene: 1. The germline V gene has CDR1 SNHLY and CDR2 FYNNEI. The CDR3 is 11 residues long. The CDR3 protein is CASPGGTEAFF. The CDR3 nucleotides read TGTGCCAGCCCAGGGGGCACTGAAGCTTTCTTT.

This chain links TRBV12-3 or TRBV12-4 with TRBJ1-4, with D perhaps TRBD1 (5 bases). V was clipped by 6 bases and J by 7 bases, with 6 bases between them. This CDR3 has 11 residues. This chain's CDR3 is CASRRGEKLFF. CDR3 DNA: TGTGCCAGCAGAAGGGGTGAAAAACTGTTTTTT.

This clone was seen a few times. This chain links TRBV10-3 with TRBJ1-2; 10 nucleotides align to TRBD1. The CDR3 is 14 amino acids. Trimming at V came to 7 bases and at J to 7 bases, leaving 9 bases not matched to a gene. Germline values: CDR1 ENHRY, CDR2 SYGVKD. CDR3 sequence (DNA): TGTGCCATCAACAGACAGGGGGCGATTAGTGGCTACACCTTC. Protein sequence: CAINRQGAISGYTF.

This chain links TRBV12-3 or TRBV12-4 with TRBJ1-2, with D hard to call. Between the trimmed V and J ends, which lost 3 bases and 4 bases, there was a span of 9 bases. The CDR3 length is 13 residues. The DNA for the CDR3 is TGTGCCAGCAGTTTTAGTAACGGCTATGGCTACACCTTC. Translation: CASSFSNGYGYTF.

The chain is built from TRBV28 and TRBJ2-1; tentative D call: TRBD2 (5 bases). CDR3 length: 15 amino acids. V was trimmed by 3 bases and J by 7 bases, leaving 16 bases between them. The germline V gene encodes CDR1 MDHEN and CDR2 SYDVKM. CDR3 region: CASSFKDSRWNEQFF. The CDR3 nucleotides read TGTGCCAGCAGTTTTAAGGACTCGCGGTGGAATGAGCAGTTCTTC.

This clone has just one count. The chain links TRBV6-5 to TRBJ2-7; TRBD2 is a possible D gene (6 bases). CDR1 is MNHEY, CDR2 SVGAGI, per germline. Trimming stripped 7 bases from V and 0 bases from J, with 13 bases between. This CDR3 has 14 residues. The CDR3 loop reads CASKTSRPSYEQYF. The CDR3 DNA follows: TGTGCCAGCAAGACTAGTCGACCCTCCTACGAGCAGTACTTC.

This chain links TRBV18 with TRBJ1-5; 9 nucleotides match TRBD1. Germline V gives CDR1 KGHSH, CDR2 LQKENI. The CDR3 runs to 15 residues. V shed 1 base and J 5 bases; nucleotides not matched to a gene: 3. The CDR3 sequence is CASSPLGQGDQPQHF. DNA of the CDR3: TGTGCCAGCTCACCACTGGGACAGGGTGATCAGCCCCAGCATTTT.

This rearrangement joins TRBV7-9 to TRBJ1-1, with 7 bases that match TRBD1. Germline assignment: CDR1 SEHNR and CDR2 FQNEAQ (reference sequence). This CDR3 has 14 residues. The trim removed 5 bases at V and 1 base at J, leaving 4 bases unmatched. This chain's CDR3 is CASSGQGGNTEAFF. DNA for the CDR3: TGTGCCAGCAGCGGGCAGGGGGGGAACACTGAAGCTTTCTTT.

V is TRBV3-1 (or the pseudogene TRBV3-2) and J is TRBJ2-3; TRBD2 is a possible D gene (6 bases). The CDR3 runs to 16 residues. Trimming left V 0 bases short and J 0 bases short, with 10 bases between. Germline loops: CDR1 LGHDT, CDR2 YNNKEL (reference sequence). CDR3: CASSQDPGTSTDTQYF. The CDR3 DNA sequence: TGTGCCAGCAGCCAAGATCCCGGGACTAGCACAGATACGCAGTATTTT.

The gene calls are TRBV11-2 and TRBJ2-1; D may be TRBD2 (5 bases). Germline V gives CDR1 SGHAT, CDR2 FQNNGV. The CDR3 has 12 amino acids. V lost 3 bases to trimming and J lost 6 bases, with 6 bases between them. Here the CDR3 reads CASSFEGNEQFF. DNA of the CDR3: TGTGCCAGCAGCTTTGAGGGCAATGAGCAGTTCTTC.

Regarding this clone: The sample has other DNA sequences that encode this CDR3 too. The chain is built from TRBV12-3 or TRBV12-4 and TRBJ2-7, with a possible D match to TRBD2 (6 bases). Trimming took off 2 bases at V and 6 bases at J, with 8 bases between the two ends. The length of the CDR3 is 12 residues. CDR3 in amino acids: CASSLSGGEQYF. CDR3 sequence (DNA): TGTGCCAGCAGTTTATCCGGGGGCGAGCAGTACTTC.

The chain uses TRBV9 and TRBJ2-5; 8 bases line up with TRBD2. The germline V gene has CDR1 SGDLS and CDR2 YYNGEE. The junction had 4 bases not matched to a gene; V was cut back by 3 bases and J by 0 bases. The CDR3 consists of 15 residues. The CDR3 sequence: CASSARGGYQETQYF. The CDR3 DNA reads TGTGCCAGCAGCGCCCGGGGGGGGTACCAAGAGACCCAGTACTTC.

The rearrangement joins TRBV5-6 to TRBJ1-1; no definite D call. V was shortened by 3 bases and J by 1 base, with 10 bases between the two germline ends. Germline CDR1 reads SGHDT; CDR2 reads YYEEEE. The CDR3 covers 14 residues. The CDR3 spells CASSWSTANTEAFF. CDR3 coding DNA: TGTGCCAGCAGCTGGTCAACAGCGAACACTGAAGCTTTCTTT.